Below, 2 T cell receptor beta chains from the same sample are listed, as sequenced in a study of blood T cell repertoires in COVID-19. Repertoires were generated with immunoSEQ multiplex PCR, while TCRdb's copy carries only in-frame clones and drops some. The table lists 320,000 or so clones, 85% of them singletons. The sample comprised PBMCs or T cells enriched from blood (not recorded which). Receptor source: a woman aged 25 to 45 who had been exposed to COVID-19.

CDR3 residues: CATSDSLPGTGQGAGANVLTF. The CDR3 coding sequence is TGTGCCACCAGTGATTCCCTACCCGGGACAGGGCAAGGGGCTGGGGCCAACGTCCTGACTTTC. The V and J genes are TRBV24-1 and TRBJ2-6, with TRBD1 matching 9 bases. V shed 2 bases, J shed 2 bases, and the junction held 15 bases outside the gene matches. Germline values: CDR1 KGHDR, CDR2 SFDVKD. CDR3 length equals 21 residues.

The genes are TRBV30 and TRBJ1-2; no clear D. The CDR3 loop spans 14 amino acids. Looked up from germline, CDR1 is GTSNPN and CDR2 is SVGIG (reference sequence). V lost 0 bases and J lost 4, with 12 bases in between. CDR3 nucleotide sequence: TGTGCCTGGAGTGTACGGGTCGGATCCTATGGCTACACCTTC. Translation: CAWSVRVGSYGYTF.